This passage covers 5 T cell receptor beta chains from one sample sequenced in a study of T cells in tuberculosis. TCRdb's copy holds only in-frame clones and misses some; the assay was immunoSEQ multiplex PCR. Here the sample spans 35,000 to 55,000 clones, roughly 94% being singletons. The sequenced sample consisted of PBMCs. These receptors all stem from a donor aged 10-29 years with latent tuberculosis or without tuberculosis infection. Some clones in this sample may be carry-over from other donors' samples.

In nucleotides, the CDR3 is TGCAGTGCAGAAACAGGGTTAACGCAGTATTTT. This encodes CSAETGLTQYF. The chain employs TRBV20-1 and TRBJ2-3; tentative D call: TRBD1 (6 bases). The V end lost 6 bases, the J end lost 9 bases, and 13 bases lay between the germline ends. Germline CDR1 DFQATT, CDR2 SNEGSKA (reference sequence). The CDR3 contains 11 residues.

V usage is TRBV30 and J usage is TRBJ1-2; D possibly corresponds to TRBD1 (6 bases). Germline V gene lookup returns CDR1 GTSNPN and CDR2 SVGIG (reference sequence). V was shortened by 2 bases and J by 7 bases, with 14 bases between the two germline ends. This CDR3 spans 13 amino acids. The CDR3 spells CAWSSGARGGYTF. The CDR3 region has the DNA TGTGCCTGGAGTTCAGGGGCACGAGGTGGCTACACCTTC. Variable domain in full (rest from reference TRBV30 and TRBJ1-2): SQTIHQWPATLVQPVGSPLSLECTVEGTSNPNLYWYRQAAGRGLQLLFYSVGIGQISSEVPQNLSASRPQDRQFILSSKKLLLSDSGFYLCAWSSGARGGYTFGSGTRLTVV.

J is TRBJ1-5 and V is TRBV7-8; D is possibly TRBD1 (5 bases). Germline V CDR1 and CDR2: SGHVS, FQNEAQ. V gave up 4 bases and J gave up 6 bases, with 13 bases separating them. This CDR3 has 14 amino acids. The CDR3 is CASSSQGFGQPQHF. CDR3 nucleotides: TGTGCCAGCAGCTCCCAGGGATTTGGTCAGCCCCAGCATTTT.

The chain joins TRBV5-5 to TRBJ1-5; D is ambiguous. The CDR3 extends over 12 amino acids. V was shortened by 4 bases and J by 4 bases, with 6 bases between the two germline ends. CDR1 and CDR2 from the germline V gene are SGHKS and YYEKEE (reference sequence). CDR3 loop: CASSLTNQPQHF. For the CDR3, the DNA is TGTGCCAGCAGCCTCACTAATCAGCCCCAGCATTTT.

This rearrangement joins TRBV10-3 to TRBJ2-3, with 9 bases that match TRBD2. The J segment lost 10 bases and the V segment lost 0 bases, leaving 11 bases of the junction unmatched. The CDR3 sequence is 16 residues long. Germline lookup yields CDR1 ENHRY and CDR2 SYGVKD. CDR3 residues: CAISESQRGDTGAQYF. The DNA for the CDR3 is TGTGCCATCAGTGAGTCGCAGCGGGGGGACACGGGGGCGCAGTATTTT.